The clone carrying this TCR beta chain was found many times. What it recognizes is unknown. Each CDR3 protein gets one entry after TCRdb re-called the 5' RACE reads with MiXCR. Of some 240,000 distinct CDR3 sequences listed, 7.5% to 9% are singletons. The sample is drawn from a study of CD8 T cells in ankylosing spondylitis. Study-wide points: It was reported that disease-linked clones were significantly enriched in matched ankylosing spondylitis synovial fluid. For ankylosing spondylitis blood, a TCR beta motif of under 10 highly homologous variants appeared characteristic.

The specimen sequenced was blood, either unsorted or a sorted T cell fraction (not recorded which). The receptor was isolated from a male donor with ankylosing spondylitis or in good health (not recorded which).

The CDR3 DNA follows: TGTGCCAGCAGTTCCCGGGAGTCTGTCGGGGAGCTGTTTTTT. This codes for CASSSRESVGELFF. The V and J genes are TRBV27 and TRBJ2-2; perhaps TRBD2 as D (6 bases). V lost 4 bases and J lost 7, with 13 bases in between. Germline assignment: CDR1 MNHEY and CDR2 SMNVEV (reference sequence). The CDR3 loop spans 14 amino acids.